The clone carrying this T cell receptor (beta chain) was seen repeatedly, ten times or more. The target antigen is unknown. V was cut by 3 bases and J by 6 bases, with 15 bases left in between. This CDR3 contains 13 residues. Germline values: CDR1 DFQATT, CDR2 SNEGSKA (reference sequence). MiXCR, run by TCRdb on the multiplex PCR reads, gives a single entry per CDR3 protein. The top ten hold approximately 1% of the sample, which has over 250,000 distinct CDR3 sequences, 30% seen once. The data stem from a study of breast tumors, draining lymph nodes, adjacent tissues. Study outcomes and limitations: Data fit most tumor T cells coming from lymph node, expanding in tumor. Tumor TCR diversity was below lymph nodes but above nontumor tissue.

Samples came from axillary lymph nodes draining the breast cancer. The chain has TRBV20-1 and TRBJ2-7, with TRBD2 as a possible D gene (6 bases). Sample: axillary lymph node tissue. The TCR comes from a female donor with breast cancer. Some clones in this sample may be carry-over from other donors' samples. The CDR3 coding sequence is TGCAGTGCTAGGGGCCAGGGACTTCGCGAGCAGTACTTC. Translated, it gives CSARGQGLREQYF.